The 14 T cell receptor beta chains reported below all come from one sample, sequenced in a study of tumor-infiltrating lymphocytes in primary liver carcinoma. Total RNA amounting to 450 to 550 ng was the source from which TCR beta cDNA was made with a constant-region primer. Libraries for TCR beta were built through three nested multiplex PCR rounds, which together made up a slightly modified ARM-PCR procedure. For around 9 cycles apiece, the opening two PCR rounds ran with TRBV1-TRBV30 forward primers and a C-beta reverse primer. In TCRdb, the multiplex PCR reads were re-called with MiXCR into one record per CDR3 protein. The sample holds about 30,000 distinct CDR3 sequences, 60% to 80% seen once. The source material, roughly 18-32 mg of unsorted bulk tissue, was used to co-extract RNA and DNA. Sequenced input: liver tumor tissue from sampling region 3. Subset meaning: tumor region T3, left-lateral pole. These receptors came from a woman in her thirties with primary liver carcinoma and hepatitis B virus infection.

Regarding this clonotype: This sequence may be a read error, since a much larger clone differs from it by one base. The final CDR3 position lacks the conserved phenylalanine or tryptophan, pointing to a likely read error. This sequence joins TRBV12-3 or TRBV12-4 and TRBJ2-1; 7 bases line up with TRBD1. CDR3 length: 13 residues. V lost 6 bases to trimming and J lost 8 bases; unmatched junction nucleotides: 7. The CDR3 reads CASSTGEIHEQFY. The CDR3 region has the DNA TGTGCCAGCAGCACAGGGGAAATCCATGAGCAGTTCTAC.

The chain joins TRBV20-1 to TRBJ2-1; 13 bases match TRBD2. The V gene's germline CDR1 is DFQATT and CDR2 SNEGSKA (reference sequence). This CDR3 comprises 15 residues. Trimming at V came to 3 bases and at J to 10 bases, leaving 9 bases not matched to a gene. CDR3 coding DNA: TGCAGTGCTAGTAAGGGACTAGCGGGATTGGGGGAGCAGTTCTTC. Translation: CSASKGLAGLGEQFF.

In the case of this clonotype: The junction departs from germline at one end; a sequencing error may be responsible. The chain is built from TRBV29-1 and TRBJ2-5, with D perhaps TRBD2 (5 bases). The CDR3 spans 16 residues. Germline V gene lookup returns CDR1 SQVTM and CDR2 ANQGSEA. The CDR3 loop is CGVIPWTSGLQETQYF. The CDR3 coding sequence is TGCGGCGTAATCCCCTGGACCAGCGGTTTACAAGAGACCCAGTACTTC.

In its sample, this clonotype is medium-sized (0.01 to 0.1%). This chain connects TRBV5-4 to TRBJ2-5; unclear D gene. This CDR3 is 13 amino acids long. Per germline, CDR1 SGHNT and CDR2 YYREEE (reference sequence). V lost 4 bases, J lost 5 bases, and 12 bases lay in between. The CDR3 loop is CASSHPRQETQYF. CDR3 sequence (DNA): TGTGCCAGCAGCCACCCCCGCCAGGAGACCCAGTACTTC.

The CDR3 here is CASTFRQRLNYEQYF. The CDR3 nucleotides read TGTGCCAGCACCTTTCGACAGAGGCTAAACTACGAGCAGTACTTC. The rearrangement joins TRBV6-2 or TRBV6-3 to TRBJ2-7; the D gene is possibly TRBD1 (5 bases). Trimming removed 7 bases at V and 3 bases at J, with 19 bases between. The CDR3 consists of 15 residues. The germline gives CDR1 MNHEY, CDR2 SVGEGT.

As for this clonotype: Without the conserved terminal phenylalanine or tryptophan, this CDR3 likely stems from a read error. V usage is TRBV12-3 or TRBV12-4 and J usage is TRBJ1-1; possible D gene TRBD1, 5 bases. CDR3 size: 12 residues. The CDR3 sequence is CVSSMGGYGAFL. The CDR3 DNA reads TGTGTCAGCAGCATGGGGGGGTATGGAGCTTTCTTA.

In regard to this clonotype: At one end, the junction sequence differs from germline, possibly due to a read error. The chain employs TRBV11-2 and TRBJ1-1, with TRBD1 identical over 12 bases. Germline values: CDR1 SGHAT, CDR2 FQNNGV. The CDR3 totals 20 residues. CDR3 region: CSSSTRDRGRKTWSNTEAFF. The CDR3, as DNA: TGTTCCAGCAGCACTCGGGACAGGGGGCGCAAGACGTGGAGTAACACTGAAGCTTTCTTT. The entire variable domain, with the rest obtained from reference TRBV11-2 and TRBJ1-1, is as follows: EAGVAQSPRYKIIEKRQSVAFWCNPISGHATLYWYQQILGQGPKLLIQFQNNGVVDDSQLPKDRFSAERLKGVDSTLKIQPAKLEDSAVYLCSSSTRDRGRKTWSNTEAFFGQGTRLTVV.

The chain couples TRBV13 to TRBJ2-7; perhaps TRBD1 as D (5 bases). The germline CDR1 and CDR2 sequences are PRHDT and FYEKMQ (reference sequence). Trimming shortened V by 7 bases and J by 4 bases, and 20 bases separated the two germline ends. The CDR3 totals 15 residues. The CDR3 DNA follows: TGTGCCAGCACTGCCAATGACAGAGCTGGTTACGAGCAGTACTTC. This codes for CASTANDRAGYEQYF.

This chain uses TRBV12-3 or TRBV12-4 with TRBJ2-1, with TRBD2 matching 7 bases. The CDR3 extends over 15 amino acids. Unmatched junction bases numbered 14, after V lost 10 bases and J lost 5 bases. This CDR3 is CANTRTSGGNNEQFF. CDR3 DNA: TGTGCCAACACTAGGACTAGTGGGGGGAACAATGAGCAGTTCTTC.

Concerning this clonotype itself: The junction departs from the called germline gene at one end, perhaps through a read error. The rearrangement uses TRBV11-2 and TRBJ2-1; maybe TRBD1 (6 bases). The CDR3 is made up of 16 amino acids. The germline CDR1 and CDR2 sequences are SGHAT and FQNNGV. CDR3: CASRERGTTSYNEQFF. The CDR3 DNA reads TGTGCAAGCAGGGAGAGAGGGACAACCTCCTACAATGAACAGTTCTTC.

A note on this clonotype: Just one base apart from a much larger clone, this may be a read error. The chain is built from TRBV11-2 and TRBJ1-1; a possible D gene is TRBD1 (6 bases). The CDR3 is 18 amino acids. Germline CDR1 SGHAT, CDR2 FQNNGV. CDR3 protein: CTSSLHARGASRNTEAFF. DNA for the CDR3: TGTACCAGCAGCTTACATGCCCGGGGGGCCTCGAGGAACACTGAAGCTTTCTTT. Using reference TRBV11-2 and TRBJ1-1 for the parts outside the CDR3, the full variable domain is EAGVAQSPRYKIIEKRQSVAFWCNPISGHATLYWYQQILGQGPKLLIQFQNNGVVDDSQLPKDRFSAERLKGVDSTLKIQPAKLEDSAVYLCTSSLHARGASRNTEAFFGQGTRLTVV.

J is TRBJ2-1 and V is TRBV11-3; D uncertain. With 10 bases removed from V and 10 bases from J, the gap between germline ends came to 17 bases. The CDR3 runs 12 residues. Germline loops: CDR1 SGHNT, CDR2 YENEEA. The CDR3 DNA reads TGTGCCAACCCCCTGATATGTGTCGAGCAGTTCTTC. This sequence encodes CANPLICVEQFF.

This clonotype was found many times. The gene calls are TRBV9 and TRBJ2-7; maybe TRBD1 (6 bases). V gave up 3 bases and J gave up 4 bases, with 14 bases separating them. The CDR3 is made up of 14 amino acids. In germline, CDR1 is SGDLS, CDR2 YYNGEE. In DNA, the CDR3 is TGTGCCAGCAGCGAAACTGGACAGAATTACGAGCAGTACTTC. It specifies CASSETGQNYEQYF.

Regarding this clonotype: This may be a read error, as it is one base from a much larger clone. The chain joins TRBV11-2 to TRBJ2-7, with 10 positions matching TRBD2. CDR1 is SGHAT and CDR2 is FQNNGV in the germline V gene. CDR3 length equals 15 residues. The CDR3: CASSLDPSGSGELYF. DNA for the CDR3: TGTGCCAGCAGCCTAGATCCTAGCGGGAGCGGCGAGCTGTACTTC.